The clone carrying this T cell receptor beta chain was seen once. The target antigen is unknown. CDR3 length equals 15 residues. Each patient with chemo-refractory metastatic non-small-cell lung cancer was treated with focal radiation plus CTLA-4 blockade using ipilimumab. This specimen belongs to a study of radiotherapy plus CTLA-4 blockade in lung cancer. Clones were sequenced by immunoSEQ multiplex PCR, and TCRdb holds only the in-frame ones, with some missing. The sample shows more than 90,000 clones, 78% of them seen only once. General observations from the study: Once radiotherapy plus ipilimumab had been given, TCR clones derived from tumor expanded in blood. It was early blood T cell clone dynamics, with interferon-beta, that reportedly best predicted response.

The receptor comes from a human donor with non-small cell lung cancer who had a partial response to radiotherapy plus ipilimumab. The V call is TRBV5-3, the J call TRBJ2-7; tentative D call: TRBD2 (6 bases). TRBV5-3 is reported as an ORF; its role is uncertain. Sequencing used peripheral blood, obtained from a patient treated with radiotherapy plus ipilimumab. CDR3 sequence: CARSLRGRRVYGQYV. Written as DNA, the CDR3 is TGTGCCAGAAGCTTGCGGGGACGGAGGGTCTACGGGCAGTACGTC.